This TCR beta chain was sequenced in a study of T cell responses to AZD1222 COVID-19 vaccine. Assay: immunoSEQ multiplex PCR; the TCRdb copy retains only in-frame clones and omits some. The top ten hold 47% of the sample, which has approximately 70,000 clones, 80% seen once. Germline values: CDR1 SEHNR, CDR2 FQNEAQ (reference sequence). The length of the CDR3 is 14 residues. V was trimmed by 1 base and J by 1 base, leaving 7 bases between them. Sequences were derived from peripheral blood, sampled 28 days after the second AZD1222 dose. The rearrangement uses TRBV7-9 and TRBJ1-2, with unresolved D. The receptor was derived from an adult who received the AZD1222 COVID-19 vaccine. The CDR3 here is CASSLGRDNYGYTF. The CDR3 DNA sequence: TGTGCCAGCAGCTTAGGCCGGGATAACTATGGCTACACCTTC.